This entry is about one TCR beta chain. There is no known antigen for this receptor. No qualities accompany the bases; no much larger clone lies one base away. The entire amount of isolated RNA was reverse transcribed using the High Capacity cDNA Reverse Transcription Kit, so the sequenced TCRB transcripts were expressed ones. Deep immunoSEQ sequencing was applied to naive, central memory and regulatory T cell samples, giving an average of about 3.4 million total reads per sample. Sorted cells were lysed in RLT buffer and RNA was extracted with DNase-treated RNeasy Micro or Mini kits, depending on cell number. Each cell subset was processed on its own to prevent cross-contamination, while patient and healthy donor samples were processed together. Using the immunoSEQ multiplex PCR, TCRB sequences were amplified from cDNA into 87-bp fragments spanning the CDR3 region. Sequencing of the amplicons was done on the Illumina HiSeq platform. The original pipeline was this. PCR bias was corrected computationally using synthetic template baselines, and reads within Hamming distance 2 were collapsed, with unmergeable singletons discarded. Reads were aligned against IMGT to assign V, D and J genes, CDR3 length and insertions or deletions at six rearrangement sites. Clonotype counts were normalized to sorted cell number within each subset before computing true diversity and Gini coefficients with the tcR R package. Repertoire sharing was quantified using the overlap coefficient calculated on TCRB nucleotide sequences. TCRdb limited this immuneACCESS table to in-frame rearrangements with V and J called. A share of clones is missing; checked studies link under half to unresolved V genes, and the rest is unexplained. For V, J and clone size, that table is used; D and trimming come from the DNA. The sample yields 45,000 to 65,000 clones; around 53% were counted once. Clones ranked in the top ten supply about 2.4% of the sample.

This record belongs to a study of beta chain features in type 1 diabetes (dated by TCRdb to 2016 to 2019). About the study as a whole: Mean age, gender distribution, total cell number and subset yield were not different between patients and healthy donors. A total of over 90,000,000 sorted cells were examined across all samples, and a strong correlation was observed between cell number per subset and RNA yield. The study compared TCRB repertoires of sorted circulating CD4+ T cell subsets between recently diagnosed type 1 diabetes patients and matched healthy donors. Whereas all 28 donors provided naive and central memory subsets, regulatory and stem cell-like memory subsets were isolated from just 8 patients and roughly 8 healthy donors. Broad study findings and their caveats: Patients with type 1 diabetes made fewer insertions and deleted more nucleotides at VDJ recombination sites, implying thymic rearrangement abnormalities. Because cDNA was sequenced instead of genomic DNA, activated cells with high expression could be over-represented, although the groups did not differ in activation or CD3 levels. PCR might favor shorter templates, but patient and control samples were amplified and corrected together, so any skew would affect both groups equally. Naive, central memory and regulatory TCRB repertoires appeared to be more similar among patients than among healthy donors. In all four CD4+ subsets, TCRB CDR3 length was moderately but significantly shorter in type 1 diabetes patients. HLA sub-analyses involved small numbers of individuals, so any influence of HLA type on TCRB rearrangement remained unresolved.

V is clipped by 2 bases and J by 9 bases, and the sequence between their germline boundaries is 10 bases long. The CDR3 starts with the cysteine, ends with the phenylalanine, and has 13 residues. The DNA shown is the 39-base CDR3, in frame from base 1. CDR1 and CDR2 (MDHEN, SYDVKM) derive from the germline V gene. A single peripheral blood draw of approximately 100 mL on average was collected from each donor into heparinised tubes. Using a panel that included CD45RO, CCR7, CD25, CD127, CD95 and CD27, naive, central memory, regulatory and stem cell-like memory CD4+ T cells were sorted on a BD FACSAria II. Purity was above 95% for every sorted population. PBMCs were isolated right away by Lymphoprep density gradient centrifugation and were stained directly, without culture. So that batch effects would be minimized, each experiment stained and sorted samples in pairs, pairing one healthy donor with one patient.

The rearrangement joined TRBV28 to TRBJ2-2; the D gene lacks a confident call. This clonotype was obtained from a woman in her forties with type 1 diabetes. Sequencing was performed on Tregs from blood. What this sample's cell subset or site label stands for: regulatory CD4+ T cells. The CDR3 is CASSLDGYRELFF. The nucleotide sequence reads TGTGCCAGCAGTTTAGACGGGTACAGGGAGCTGTTTTTT.